These 5 T cell receptor beta chains originate from one sample sequenced in a study of blood T cell repertoires in COVID-19. This table comes from immunoSEQ multiplex PCR, and its TCRdb copy is limited to in-frame clones, with some not included. The sample includes 35,000 to 45,000 clones, approximately 90% of them seen just once. The sample comprised peripheral blood. All receptors come from a human donor in a cohort sampled during active COVID-19.

This rearrangement joins TRBV6-1 to TRBJ1-3; weak D call: TRBD1 (6 bases). Per the germline V gene, CDR1 is MNHNS and CDR2 is SASEGT. The CDR3 is made up of 16 amino acids. Trimming removed 2 bases at V and 2 bases at J, with 13 bases between. The CDR3 nucleotides are TGTGCCAGCAGTGAAACGGGGGGGGCGGCTGGAAACACCATATATTTT. Protein: CASSETGGAAGNTIYF.

This chain uses TRBV14 with TRBJ1-2; 8 nucleotides agree with TRBD1. Per germline, CDR1 SGHDN and CDR2 FVKESK. The V segment lost 3 bases and the J segment 3 bases; nucleotides outside the gene matches: 12. This CDR3 is built from 17 residues. The CDR3 sequence is CASSQKPGQAAYYGYTF. The CDR3, as DNA: TGTGCCAGCAGCCAGAAACCGGGACAGGCCGCTTACTATGGCTACACCTTC.

The chain employs TRBV15 and TRBJ1-5, with TRBD1 as a possible D gene (6 bases). V was trimmed by 1 base and J by 7 bases, leaving 11 bases between them. Germline-derived CDR1 and CDR2 are LNHNV and YYDKDF (reference sequence). The CDR3 is made up of 14 amino acids. CDR3 amino acids: CATSRGQADQPQHF. In DNA, the CDR3 is TGTGCCACCAGCAGAGGACAGGCGGACCAGCCCCAGCATTTT.

The rearrangement links TRBV10-3 to TRBJ2-5; possible D gene TRBD2, 6 bases. V lost 3 bases and J 5 bases, leaving 19 bases between the germline ends. The length of the CDR3 is 16 residues. Germline CDR1 is ENHRY and CDR2 is SYGVKD. The CDR3 sequence: CAISDLGSQRVETQYF. The CDR3 DNA reads as TGTGCCATCAGTGACCTTGGGAGTCAGCGGGTGGAGACCCAGTACTTC.

The V gene is TRBV2, the J gene TRBJ2-2, with TRBD2 matching over 7 bases. The V segment lost 6 bases and the J segment 3 bases; nucleotides outside the gene matches: 4. Looked up from germline, CDR1 is SNHLY and CDR2 is FYNNEI. The CDR3 consists of 14 residues. Here the CDR3 DNA reads TGTGCCAGCAGGCGGACTAGTTACACCGGGGAGCTGTTTTTT. This translates into CASRRTSYTGELFF.